This T cell receptor (beta chain) was sequenced for a study of OX40 agonist ivuxolimab in advanced cancers. Only one count was recorded for this clone. The CDR3 totals 17 residues. CDR1 is LGHNA and CDR2 is YNFKEQ in the germline V gene. The trim removed 5 bases at V and 0 bases at J, leaving 7 bases unmatched. Sequenced by immunoSEQ multiplex PCR; TCRdb stores in-frame clones only, minus some. Seen here are about 38,000 clones, about 80% observed once, and the top ten hold almost 10%. This sample comprised CD4+ or CD8+ T cells sorted from blood, obtained in a trial of the OX40 agonist ivuxolimab. V is TRBV4-2 and J is TRBJ1-3; 10 bases map to TRBD1. The TCR sequence derives from an adult with an advanced solid tumor such as melanoma, head and neck, liver or kidney cancer. Here the CDR3 DNA reads TGTGCCAGCAGCTCTCCGGGACAGGGGTACTCTGGAAACACCATATATTTT. Its translation: CASSSPGQGYSGNTIYF.